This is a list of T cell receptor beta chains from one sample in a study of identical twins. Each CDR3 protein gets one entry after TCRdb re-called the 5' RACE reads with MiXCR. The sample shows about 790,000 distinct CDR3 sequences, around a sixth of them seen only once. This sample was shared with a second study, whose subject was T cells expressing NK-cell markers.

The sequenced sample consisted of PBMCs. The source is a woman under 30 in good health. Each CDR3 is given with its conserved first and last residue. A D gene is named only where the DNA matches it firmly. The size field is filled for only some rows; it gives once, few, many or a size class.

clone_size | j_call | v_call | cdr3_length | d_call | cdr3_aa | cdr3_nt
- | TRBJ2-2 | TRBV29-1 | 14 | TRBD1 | CSVDRDGNTGELFF | TGCAGCGTAGACAGGGACGGGAACACCGGGGAGCTGTTTTTT
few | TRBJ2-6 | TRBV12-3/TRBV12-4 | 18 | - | CASSRGERASSGANVLTF | TGTGCCAGCAGTCGGGGTGAGAGAGCCAGCTCTGGGGCCAACGTCCTGACTTTC
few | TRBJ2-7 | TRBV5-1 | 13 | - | CASRDSGSYEQYF | TGCGCCAGCAGAGATAGCGGCTCCTACGAGCAGTACTTC
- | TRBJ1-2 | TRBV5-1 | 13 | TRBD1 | CASSVGQDNGYTF | TGCGCCAGCAGCGTGGGACAGGATAATGGCTACACCTTC
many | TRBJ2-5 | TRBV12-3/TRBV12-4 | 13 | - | CASSLVSGATQYF | TGTGCCAGCAGTTTAGTCTCGGGGGCGACCCAGTACTTC
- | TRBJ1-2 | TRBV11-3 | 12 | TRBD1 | CASSLGGSLTCF | TGTGCCAGCAGCCTAGGGGGCAGCCTGACTTGCTTC
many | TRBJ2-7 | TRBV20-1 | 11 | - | CSASRSYEQYF | TGCAGTGCTAGCCGGAGCTACGAGCAGTACTTC
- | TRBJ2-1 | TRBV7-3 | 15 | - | CASSRDVSSYNEQFF | TGTGCCAGCAGTCGGGACGTGAGCTCCTACAATGAGCAGTTCTTC
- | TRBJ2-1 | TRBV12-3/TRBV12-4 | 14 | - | CASSRSVPPYEQFF | -
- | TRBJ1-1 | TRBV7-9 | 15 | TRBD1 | CASSSGTGQNTEAFF | TGTGCCAGCAGCTCGGGGACAGGGCAGAACACTGAAGCTTTCTTT
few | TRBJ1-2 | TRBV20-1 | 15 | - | CSAYNRARSNYGYTF | TGCAGTGCCTATAACAGGGCTCGTTCTAACTATGGCTACACCTTC
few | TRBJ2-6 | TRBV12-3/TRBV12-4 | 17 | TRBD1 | CASRRGQALSGANVLTF | TGTGCCAGCAGGAGGGGACAGGCTCTATCTGGGGCCAACGTCCTGACTTTC
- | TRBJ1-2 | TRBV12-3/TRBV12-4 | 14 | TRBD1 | CASRPGTGFYGYTF | TGTGCCAGCAGACCCGGGACAGGGTTCTATGGCTACACCTTC
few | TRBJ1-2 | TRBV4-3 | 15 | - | CASSQGEGRNYGYTF | TGCGCCAGCAGCCAAGGCGAGGGGCGAAACTATGGCTACACCTTC
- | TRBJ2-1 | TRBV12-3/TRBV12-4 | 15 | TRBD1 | CASWTGGRTYNEQFF | TGTGCCAGCTGGACAGGCGGCAGGACCTACAATGAGCAGTTCTTC
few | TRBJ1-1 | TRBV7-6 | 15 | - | CASSPGQTMNTEAFF | TGTGCCAGCAGTCCTGGACAAACCATGAACACTGAAGCTTTCTTT
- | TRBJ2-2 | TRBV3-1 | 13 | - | CASSPLVFGELFF | TGTGCCAGCAGCCCTCTAGTATTCGGGGAGCTGTTTTTT
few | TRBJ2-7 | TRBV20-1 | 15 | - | CSARDPGATGDEQYF | TGCAGTGCTAGAGATCCGGGGGCAACAGGGGACGAGCAGTACTTC
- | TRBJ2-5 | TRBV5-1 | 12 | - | CASGESQETQYF | TGCGCCAGCGGGGAATCCCAAGAGACCCAGTACTTC
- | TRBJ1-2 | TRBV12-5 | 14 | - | CASGSLVGVYGYTF | TGTGCTAGTGGTTCCCTGGTAGGAGTTTATGGCTACACCTTC
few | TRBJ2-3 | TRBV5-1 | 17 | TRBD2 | CASSLDPAGASTDTQYF | TGCGCCAGCAGCTTGGATCCAGCGGGGGCTAGCACAGATACGCAGTATTTT
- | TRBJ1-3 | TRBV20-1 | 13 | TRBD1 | CSARDRGANTIYF | TGCAGTGCTAGAGACAGGGGGGCAAACACCATATATTTT
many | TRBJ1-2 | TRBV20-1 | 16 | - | CSARVPSRPSESGYTF | TGCAGTGCTAGAGTCCCGTCTCGACCTTCTGAGAGCGGCTACACCTTC
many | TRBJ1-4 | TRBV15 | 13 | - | CATSRVGDEKLFF | TGTGCCACCAGCAGAGTCGGAGATGAAAAACTGTTTTTT
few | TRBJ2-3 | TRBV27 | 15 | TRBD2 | CASSPEGLNTDTQYF | TGTGCCAGCAGTCCGGAGGGACTAAACACAGATACGCAGTATTTT
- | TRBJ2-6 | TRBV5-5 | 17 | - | CASSLRTASSGANVLTF | TGTGCCAGCAGCCTCAGGACGGCCAGCTCTGGGGCCAACGTCCTGACTTTC
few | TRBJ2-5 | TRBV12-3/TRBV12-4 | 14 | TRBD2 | CASSQSGGQETQYF | TGTGCCAGCAGCCAGTCGGGGGGCCAAGAGACCCAGTACTTC
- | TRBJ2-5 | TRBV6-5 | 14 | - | CASSFSPSQETQYF | TGTGCCAGCAGTTTCTCGCCCAGCCAAGAGACCCAGTACTTC